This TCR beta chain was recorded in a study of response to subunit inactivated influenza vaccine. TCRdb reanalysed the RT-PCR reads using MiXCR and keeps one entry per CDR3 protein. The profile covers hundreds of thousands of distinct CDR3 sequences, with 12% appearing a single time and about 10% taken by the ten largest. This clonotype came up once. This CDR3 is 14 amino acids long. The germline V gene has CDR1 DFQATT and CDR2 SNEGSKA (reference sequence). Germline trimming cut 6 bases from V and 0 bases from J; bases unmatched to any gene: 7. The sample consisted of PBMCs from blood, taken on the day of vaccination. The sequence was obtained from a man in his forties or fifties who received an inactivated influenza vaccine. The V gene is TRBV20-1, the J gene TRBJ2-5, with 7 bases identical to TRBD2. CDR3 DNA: TGCAGTGCCCAGCCACTAGCGCACCAAGAGACCCAGTACTTC. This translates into CSAQPLAHQETQYF.